This T cell receptor beta chain was observed in a study of OX40 agonist ivuxolimab in advanced cancers. Some background on the complete study: The costimulatory receptor OX40 (CD134) was targeted by ivuxolimab, a fully human IgG2 agonistic monoclonal antibody. Intravenous ivuxolimab was administered to patients every 2 weeks at six dose levels: 0.01, 0.1, 0.3, 1.5, 3 and 10 mg/kg. Of the approximately 53 patients in dose escalation, approximately 20 had hepatocellular carcinoma, some 15 had melanoma, 9 had renal cell carcinoma and 9 had head and neck cancer. The dose-escalation cohort was 82.7% male with a mean age of roughly 62 years, ranging from roughly 23 to 90. Patients were allowed to have had prior anti-PD-1, anti-PD-L1 or anti-CTLA-4 therapy, and 40% of the dose-escalation patients had previously received checkpoint inhibitors. Three dose-escalation patients achieved partial responses, one with hepatocellular carcinoma and two with cutaneous melanoma. The point of sequencing TCRbeta in the periphery was to test whether ivuxolimab changed TCR sequence diversity and drove clonal T-cell expansion. The paper describes the monotherapy dose-escalation part (N of about 52 patients) of the phase I trial of ivuxolimab.

For sequencing of the TCRbeta CDR3 region, genomic DNA was extracted from the sorted cells. TCRbeta CDR3 regions were sequenced using the immunoSEQ Assay. TCRdb limited this immuneACCESS table to in-frame rearrangements with V and J called. A share of clones is missing; checked studies link under half to unresolved V genes, and the rest is unexplained. Counted in this sample were 75,000 to 95,000 clones; around 83% of them appeared once. Over 0.2% of the sample is taken by the ten largest. The trial excluded patients who had a history of autoimmune disease or were on systemic immunosuppression. Peripheral blood for TCR sequencing was collected from all dose cohorts at baseline, on cycle 4 day 1, and on cycle 7 day 1. Samples were obtained from an open-label, multicenter, first-in-human phase I dose-escalation trial of ivuxolimab. Adults with locally advanced or metastatic melanoma, renal cell, hepatocellular, or head and neck squamous cell carcinoma were enrolled in the trial. CD4+ and CD8+ T cells were sorted separately from peripheral blood before TCR sequencing.

The paper as a whole reports these results and caveats: Clonal expansion of both CD4+ and CD8+ blood T cells was observed from baseline to week 6 at doses 0.1 to 3.0 mg/kg. Partial responders in the 0.1-3.0 mg/kg groups had among the lowest normalized peripheral clonal expansion, especially among CD8+ T cells. On average, CD8+ T cells showed more expanded clones than CD4+ T cells after ivuxolimab. Antigen specificity was not determined for the clonally expanded peripheral T cells. Low levels of normalized T-cell clonal expansion were also shown by some nonresponding patients.

This clone appeared a few times. Its antigen target is currently unknown. No much larger clone exists at a distance of one base, and base qualities are not known. The germline V gene yields MDHEN for CDR1 and SYDVKM for CDR2. Counted from cysteine to phenylalanine, this CDR3 has 11 amino acids. CDR3 DNA is the only sequence kept; it has 33 bases, read in frame from the first base. V is reduced by 4 bases and J by 9 bases, leaving a spacing of 7 bases between them. The rearranged segments are TRBV28 and TRBJ1-5; too little of a D gene remains to name it. The source was CD4+ or CD8+ T cells sorted from blood, collected in a trial of the OX40 agonist ivuxolimab. This receptor was identified in an adult with an advanced solid tumor such as melanoma, head and neck, liver or kidney cancer. The bases read TGTGCCAGCAGTTCTGCTCTGCCCCAGCATTTT. The translation is CASSSALPQHF.